The 7 T cell receptor beta chains reported below all come from one sample, sequenced in a study of early T cells in non-severe SARS-CoV-2 infection (dated by TCRdb to about 2021). The library was produced with 5' RACE. Data came from a NextSeq 500. TCRdb's own reprocessing of the public reads used fastp at Q25 and MiXCR and kept productive beta chains. CDR3 protein duplicates are merged, each entry listing the most common genes and DNA. Recorded for this sample are 50,000 or so distinct CDR3 sequences; roughly 10% of them occurred a single time. 9.1% of the sample belongs to the ten largest clones. Specimen: whole blood. The receptors come from an adult who was a healthcare worker with PCR-confirmed SARS-CoV-2 infection or an uninfected control (not recorded which).

The rearrangement uses TRBV20-1 and TRBJ2-7, with no clear D. V was trimmed by 4 bases and J by 4 bases, leaving 11 bases between them. CDR1 DFQATT and CDR2 SNEGSKA come from the germline V gene (reference sequence). The CDR3 is made up of 12 amino acids. CDR3 nucleotide sequence: TGCAGTGCTACCGAGAACGGGTACGAGCAGTACTTC. Translating it yields CSATENGYEQYF.

The table lists this clonotype with many counts. The V call is TRBV9, the J call TRBJ2-6; possibly TRBD2 for D (6 bases). This CDR3 has 18 residues. Germline loops: CDR1 SGDLS, CDR2 YYNGEE. V shed 2 bases and J shed 4 bases, with 19 bases lying between them. The CDR3 region is CASSVTPGGAGGANVLTF. The CDR3 DNA is TGTGCCAGCAGCGTGACTCCCGGCGGGGCCGGAGGGGCCAACGTCCTGACTTTC.

This clonotype was observed many times. This rearrangement joins TRBV3-1 to TRBJ2-7; weak D call: TRBD2 (6 bases). CDR1 is LGHDT, CDR2 YNNKEL, per germline (reference sequence). This CDR3 is built from 14 residues. V lost 1 base and J 6 bases, leaving 13 bases between the germline ends. CDR3 nucleotide sequence: TGTGCCAGCAGCCAAGTAGCGGCTGCTGGCGAGCAGTACTTC. It yields the protein CASSQVAAAGEQYF.

This clonotype was found a few times. CDR3 coding DNA: TGCGCCAGCAGCCCGAAGCGGGGCGAGGGGACTGAAGCTTTCTTT. Translated, it gives CASSPKRGEGTEAFF. The chain couples TRBV4-3 to TRBJ1-1, with D perhaps matching TRBD1 (5 bases). The V gene's germline CDR1 is LGHNA and CDR2 YSLEER. The CDR3 totals 15 residues. The V end lost 4 bases, the J end lost 5 bases, and 17 bases lay between the germline ends.

Within the sample, this clonotype is medium-sized (0.01 to 0.1%). The rearrangement links TRBV3-1 to TRBJ2-6; 7 bases agree with TRBD1. Germline V gene lookup returns CDR1 LGHDT and CDR2 YNNKEL (reference sequence). V trimming: 1 base; J trimming: 3 bases; junction bases outside the gene matches: 0. The CDR3 loop spans 15 amino acids. The CDR3 spells CASSQGQGGANVLTF. CDR3 DNA sequence: TGTGCCAGCAGCCAAGGACAGGGTGGGGCCAACGTCCTGACTTTC.

Only a few counts were recorded for this clonotype. The chain uses TRBV6-2 or TRBV6-3 and TRBJ1-6; 9 bases match TRBD1. V was pared by 5 bases and J by 10 bases, with 12 bases of the junction left unmatched. This CDR3 is built from 16 residues. Per germline, CDR1 MNHEY and CDR2 SVGEGT. CDR3 protein: CASSRPTDRGRSPLHF. In DNA form, the CDR3 reads TGTGCCAGCAGTAGACCTACGGACAGGGGACGATCACCCCTCCACTTT.

The chain is built from TRBV29-1 and TRBJ2-7; TRBD1 aligns across 10 bases. Germline-derived CDR1 and CDR2 are SQVTM and ANQGSEA. The ends lost 5 bases at V and 6 bases at J; junction bases unmatched: 7. This CDR3 spans 13 amino acids. The CDR3 DNA sequence: TGCAGCGTTATCGGGACAGGGGTAAGCGAGCAGTACTTC. Amino acids: CSVIGTGVSEQYF.